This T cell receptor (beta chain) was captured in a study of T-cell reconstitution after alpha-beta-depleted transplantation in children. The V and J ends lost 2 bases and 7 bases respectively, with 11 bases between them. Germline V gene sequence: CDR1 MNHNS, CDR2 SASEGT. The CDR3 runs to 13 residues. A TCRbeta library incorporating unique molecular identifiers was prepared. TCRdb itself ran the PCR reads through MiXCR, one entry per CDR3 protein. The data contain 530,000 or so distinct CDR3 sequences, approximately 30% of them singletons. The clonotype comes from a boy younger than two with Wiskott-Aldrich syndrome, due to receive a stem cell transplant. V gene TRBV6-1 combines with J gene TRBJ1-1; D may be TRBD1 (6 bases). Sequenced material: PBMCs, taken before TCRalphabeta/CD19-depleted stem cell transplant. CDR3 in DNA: TGTGCCAGCAGTGAAACGGACAGAAATGAAGCTTTCTTT. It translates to CASSETDRNEAFF.